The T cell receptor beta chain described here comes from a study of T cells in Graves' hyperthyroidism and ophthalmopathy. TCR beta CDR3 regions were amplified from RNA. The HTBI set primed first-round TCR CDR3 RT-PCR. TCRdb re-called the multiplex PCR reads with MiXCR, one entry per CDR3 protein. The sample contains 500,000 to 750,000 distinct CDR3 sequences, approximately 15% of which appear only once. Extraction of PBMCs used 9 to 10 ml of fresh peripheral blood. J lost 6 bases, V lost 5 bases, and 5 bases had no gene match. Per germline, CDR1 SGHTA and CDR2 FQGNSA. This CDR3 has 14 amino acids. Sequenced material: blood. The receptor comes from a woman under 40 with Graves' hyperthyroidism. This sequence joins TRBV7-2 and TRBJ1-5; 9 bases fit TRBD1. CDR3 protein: CASSPGTGTQPQHF. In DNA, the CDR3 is TGTGCCAGCAGCCCTGGGACAGGGACTCAGCCCCAGCATTTT.